This T cell receptor beta chain was documented in a study of T cell repertoires in cytomegalovirus infection. The overall study: It can be stated that public TCR beta signatures indicated CMV infection as well as a matching HLA type.

TCRdb recomputed calls from the reads with MiXCR, one row per CDR3 protein. The table records about 83,000 distinct CDR3 sequences, about 29% of them present only once. Only one count was recorded for this clonotype. Its specificity is unknown. A read error may account for a junction end that differs from germline. The CDR3 has 14 residues. The sequencing here drew on CD8+ T cells from cultured PBMCs, taken from culture after CMV antigen stimulation. The receptor's source is a human donor in good health (CMV status not recorded). Some clones in this sample may be carry-over from other donors' samples. The chain couples TRBV12-3 or TRBV12-4 to TRBJ1-1; unclear D gene. The CDR3 region is CTSSLLGPERGAFF. The CDR3 coding sequence is TGTACCAGCAGTTTATTAGGTCCGGAGCGGGGAGCTTTCTTT.